This T cell receptor (beta chain) was identified in a study of blood T cell repertoires in COVID-19. Produced via immunoSEQ multiplex PCR; TCRdb's table is partial and in-frame only. The sample contains 180,000 or so clones, 85% of which appear only once. The TCR originated in a woman aged 55-69 years with acute or convalescent COVID-19. Sequencing input: peripheral blood.

The CDR3 loop reads CASSFGTGGEKLFF. The CDR3 nucleotides are TGCGCCAGCAGCTTCGGGACAGGGGGAGAAAAACTGTTTTTT. The chain is built from TRBV5-1 and TRBJ1-4; 11 bases map to TRBD1. The junction had 2 bases not matched to a gene; V was cut back by 2 bases and J by 8 bases. CDR3 length: 14 residues. CDR1 SGHRS and CDR2 YFSETQ come from the germline V gene.